This T cell receptor beta chain was found in a study of blood T cell repertoires in COVID-19. Overall study: Collection of acute and convalescent COVID-19 samples took place in the United States, Italy and Spain. Sources were T cells, B-cell-depleted T cells, or PBMCs; the material itself was cDNA or gDNA.

This CDR3 spans 14 amino acids. The V segment lost 1 base and the J segment 9 bases; nucleotides outside the gene matches: 3. CDR1 and CDR2 (germline): SEHNR, FQNEAQ (reference sequence). In the original processing: Amplification of reference gene primers provided the estimated nucleated cell counts. TCRdb's copy holds only in-frame clones and misses some; the assay was immunoSEQ multiplex PCR. V, J and clone size are those of that table, while D and trimming were read from the DNA. The sample carries roughly 400,000 clones, around 87% recorded once. This chain links TRBV7-9 with TRBJ1-6; TRBD1 matches at 7 bases. The sample consisted of peripheral blood. The clonotype comes from a woman aged 55-70 years with COVID-19, enrolled during active disease. This chain's CDR3 is CASSLDRGTSPLHF. CDR3 bases: TGTGCCAGCAGCTTAGACAGGGGTACTTCACCCCTCCACTTT. Combining the CDR3 with reference TRBV7-9 and TRBJ1-6 gives the whole variable domain DTGVSQNPRHKITKRGQNVTFRCDPISEHNRLYWYRQTLGQGPEFLTYFQNEAQLEKSRLLSDRFSAERPKGSFSTLEIQRTEQGDSAMYLCASSLDRGTSPLHFGNGTRLTVT.